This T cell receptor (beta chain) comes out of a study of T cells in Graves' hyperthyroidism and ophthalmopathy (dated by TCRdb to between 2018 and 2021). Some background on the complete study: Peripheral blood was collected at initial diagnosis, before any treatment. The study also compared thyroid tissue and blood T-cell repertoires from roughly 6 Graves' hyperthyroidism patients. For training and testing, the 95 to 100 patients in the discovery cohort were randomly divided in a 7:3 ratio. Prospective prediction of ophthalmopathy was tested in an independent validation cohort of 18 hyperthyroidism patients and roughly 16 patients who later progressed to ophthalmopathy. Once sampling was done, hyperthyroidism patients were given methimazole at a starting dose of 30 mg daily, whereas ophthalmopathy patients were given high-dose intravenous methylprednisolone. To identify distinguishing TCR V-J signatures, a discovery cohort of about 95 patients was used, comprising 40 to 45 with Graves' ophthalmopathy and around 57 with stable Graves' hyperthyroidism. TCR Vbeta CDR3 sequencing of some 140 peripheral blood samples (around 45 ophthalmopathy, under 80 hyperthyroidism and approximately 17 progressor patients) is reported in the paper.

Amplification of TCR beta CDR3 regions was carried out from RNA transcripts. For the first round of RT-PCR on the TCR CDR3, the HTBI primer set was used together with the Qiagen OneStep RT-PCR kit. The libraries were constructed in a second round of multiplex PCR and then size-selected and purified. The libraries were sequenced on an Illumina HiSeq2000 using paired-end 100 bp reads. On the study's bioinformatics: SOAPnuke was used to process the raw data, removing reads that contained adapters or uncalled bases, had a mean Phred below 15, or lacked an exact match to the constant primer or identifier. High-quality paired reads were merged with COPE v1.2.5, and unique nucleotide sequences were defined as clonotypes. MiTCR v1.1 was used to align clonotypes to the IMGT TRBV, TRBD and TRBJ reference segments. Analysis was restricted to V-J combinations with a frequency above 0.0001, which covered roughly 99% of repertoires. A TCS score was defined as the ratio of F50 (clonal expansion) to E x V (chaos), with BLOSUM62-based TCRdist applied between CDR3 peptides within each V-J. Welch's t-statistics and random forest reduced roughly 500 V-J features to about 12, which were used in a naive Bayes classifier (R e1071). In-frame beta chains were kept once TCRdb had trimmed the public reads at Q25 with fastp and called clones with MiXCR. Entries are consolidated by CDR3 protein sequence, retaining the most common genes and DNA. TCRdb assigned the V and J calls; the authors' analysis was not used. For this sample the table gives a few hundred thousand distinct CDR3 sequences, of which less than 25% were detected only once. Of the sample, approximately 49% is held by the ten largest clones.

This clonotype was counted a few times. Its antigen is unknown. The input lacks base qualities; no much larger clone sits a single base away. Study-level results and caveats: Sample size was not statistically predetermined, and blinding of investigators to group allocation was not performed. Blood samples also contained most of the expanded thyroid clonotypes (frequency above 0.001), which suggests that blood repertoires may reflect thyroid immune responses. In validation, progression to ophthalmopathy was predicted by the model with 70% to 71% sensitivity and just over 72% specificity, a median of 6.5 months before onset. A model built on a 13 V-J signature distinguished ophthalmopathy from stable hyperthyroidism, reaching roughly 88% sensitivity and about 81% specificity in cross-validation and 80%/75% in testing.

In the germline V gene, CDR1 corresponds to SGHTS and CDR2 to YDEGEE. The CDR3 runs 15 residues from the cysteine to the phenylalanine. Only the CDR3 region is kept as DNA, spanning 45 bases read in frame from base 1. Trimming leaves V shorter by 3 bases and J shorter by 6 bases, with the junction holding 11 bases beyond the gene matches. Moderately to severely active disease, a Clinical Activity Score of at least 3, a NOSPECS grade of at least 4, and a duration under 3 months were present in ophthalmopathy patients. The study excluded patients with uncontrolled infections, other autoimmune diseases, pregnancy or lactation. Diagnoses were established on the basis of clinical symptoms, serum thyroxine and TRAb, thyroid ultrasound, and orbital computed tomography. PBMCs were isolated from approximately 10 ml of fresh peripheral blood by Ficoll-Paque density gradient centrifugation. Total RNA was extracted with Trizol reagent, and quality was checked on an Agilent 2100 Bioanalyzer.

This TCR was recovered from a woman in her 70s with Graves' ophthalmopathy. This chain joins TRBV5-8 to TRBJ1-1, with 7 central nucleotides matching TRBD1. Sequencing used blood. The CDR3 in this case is CASSSTGKDRPEAFF. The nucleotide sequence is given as TGTGCCAGCAGCTCGACAGGGAAAGATCGTCCTGAAGCTTTCTTT.